Listed below are T cell receptor beta chains from one sample, sequenced in a study of blood T cell repertoires in COVID-19. TCRdb keeps only in-frame clones here, not all; method: immunoSEQ multiplex PCR. The top ten hold approximately 10% of the sample, which has around 140,000 clones, roughly 84% seen once. Sequencing used peripheral blood. Every receptor here comes from a man between 60 and 75 years old with active or convalescent COVID-19. Each CDR3 is given with its conserved first and last residue. The D gene is left open where the match is weak. The listing skips clone size in some rows; elsewhere it reads once, few, many or a size class.

cdr3_nt: TGTGCCAGCAGTGAAGCGCTCAGGGAAGAGACCCAGTACTTC; cdr3_aa: CASSEALREETQYF; clone_size: once; v_call: TRBV6-1; d_call: .; j_call: TRBJ2-5
cdr3_nt: TGCGCCAGCAGCCAAGGTCTTTCCACTGAAGCTTTCTTT; cdr3_aa: CASSQGLSTEAFF; clone_size: .; v_call: TRBV4-3; d_call: .; j_call: TRBJ1-1
cdr3_nt: TGCGCCAGCAGCCAAGCTCCAGGGGTGGCCCCATTCCATGAGCAGTTCTTC; cdr3_aa: CASSQAPGVAPFHEQFF; clone_size: .; v_call: TRBV5-1; d_call: .; j_call: TRBJ2-1
cdr3_nt: TGTGCCAGCAGTTTCTTCGGGAACGGGAATCAGCCCCAGCATTTT; cdr3_aa: CASSFFGNGNQPQHF; clone_size: .; v_call: TRBV27; d_call: .; j_call: TRBJ1-5
cdr3_nt: TGTGCCTGGATCCCTCCCTCTCGGTTCGAGCAGTACTTC; cdr3_aa: CAWIPPSRFEQYF; clone_size: .; v_call: TRBV30; d_call: .; j_call: TRBJ2-7
cdr3_nt: TGTGCCAGCAGCTATACTAGCGGGGGGCCGCTTAAGGATACGCAGTATTTT; cdr3_aa: CASSYTSGGPLKDTQYF; clone_size: .; v_call: TRBV28; d_call: TRBD2; j_call: TRBJ2-3
cdr3_nt: TGTGCCAGCAGCGTGACTCTGCGGGCCGGGACTAGCGGGAGCAATGAGCAGTTCTTC; cdr3_aa: CASSVTLRAGTSGSNEQFF; clone_size: .; v_call: TRBV9; d_call: TRBD2; j_call: TRBJ2-1
cdr3_nt: TGTGCCAGCAGCTTGGCCGACAGGGGAAACATTCAGTACTTC; cdr3_aa: CASSLADRGNIQYF; clone_size: .; v_call: TRBV5-8; d_call: TRBD1; j_call: TRBJ2-4
cdr3_nt: TGCGCCAGCAGCTTCCAGGGGGAATCCTACAATGAGCAGTTCTTC; cdr3_aa: CASSFQGESYNEQFF; clone_size: few; v_call: TRBV5-1; d_call: TRBD1; j_call: TRBJ2-1
cdr3_nt: TGTGCCAGCGGTTATCGAAGCGAGCAGTTCTTC; cdr3_aa: CASGYRSEQFF; clone_size: .; v_call: TRBV28; d_call: .; j_call: TRBJ2-1
cdr3_nt: TGTGCCAGCAGTTTTGATCAGTTCTCGAACTATGGCTACACCTTC; cdr3_aa: CASSFDQFSNYGYTF; clone_size: .; v_call: TRBV27; d_call: .; j_call: TRBJ1-2
cdr3_nt: TGTGCCAGCAGTTATCGTGGACAGGGGAACTATGGCTACACCTTC; cdr3_aa: CASSYRGQGNYGYTF; clone_size: .; v_call: TRBV6-5; d_call: TRBD1; j_call: TRBJ1-2
cdr3_nt: TGCGCCAGCAGCCAGCGGGGCGGGGGGGGGAGAAATCAGCCCCAGCATTTT; cdr3_aa: CASSQRGGGGRNQPQHF; clone_size: .; v_call: TRBV4-1; d_call: .; j_call: TRBJ1-5
cdr3_nt: TGTGCCACCAGTGCAGAGGGACTAGCGGGAGGTGGAACGCAGTATTTT; cdr3_aa: CATSAEGLAGGGTQYF; clone_size: .; v_call: TRBV24-1; d_call: TRBD2; j_call: TRBJ2-3
cdr3_nt: TGCAGCGTTAAGGAGGGCAACCCGTATAGCAATCAGCCCCAGCATTTT; cdr3_aa: CSVKEGNPYSNQPQHF; clone_size: once; v_call: TRBV29-1; d_call: .; j_call: TRBJ1-5
cdr3_nt: TGTGCCAGCAGTTACGGGACAGGGGTTCGTCAGCCCCAGCATTTT; cdr3_aa: CASSYGTGVRQPQHF; clone_size: once; v_call: TRBV6-2/TRBV6-3; d_call: TRBD1; j_call: TRBJ1-5
cdr3_nt: TGTGCCAGCAGTACGAACCTAGCGGGAGGGCCAGTTGAGCAGTTCTTC; cdr3_aa: CASSTNLAGGPVEQFF; clone_size: .; v_call: TRBV27; d_call: TRBD2; j_call: TRBJ2-1
cdr3_nt: TGTGCCAGCAAGGTCGGCGGGGGGGGTATTAATGAGCAGTTCTTC; cdr3_aa: CASKVGGGGINEQFF; clone_size: .; v_call: TRBV6-5; d_call: TRBD2; j_call: TRBJ2-1
cdr3_nt: TGCGCCAGCAGCTTGGCCGGGACAGGGGTGCCCGGGGAGCTGTTTTTT; cdr3_aa: CASSLAGTGVPGELFF; clone_size: .; v_call: TRBV5-1; d_call: TRBD1; j_call: TRBJ2-2
cdr3_nt: TGTGCCAGCAGCGGAATGGGACAGGGAGATTCACCCCTCCACTTT; cdr3_aa: CASSGMGQGDSPLHF; clone_size: .; v_call: TRBV6-5; d_call: TRBD1; j_call: TRBJ1-6
cdr3_nt: TGTGCCAGCAGTGACGGGGTGGAGACCCAGTACTTC; cdr3_aa: CASSDGVETQYF; clone_size: few; v_call: TRBV6-6; d_call: .; j_call: TRBJ2-5
cdr3_nt: TGTGCCAGCAGCTTTTGGGCGAAGACAGACTATGGCTACACCTTC; cdr3_aa: CASSFWAKTDYGYTF; clone_size: .; v_call: TRBV5-6; d_call: .; j_call: TRBJ1-2
cdr3_nt: TGTGCCAGCAGTTACCTGAGCGGGATCCAGCCCCAGCATTTT; cdr3_aa: CASSYLSGIQPQHF; clone_size: .; v_call: TRBV6-2/TRBV6-3; d_call: .; j_call: TRBJ1-5
cdr3_nt: TGTGCCAGCAGTTCAGCGGGTGATCAGCCCCAGCATTTT; cdr3_aa: CASSSAGDQPQHF; clone_size: .; v_call: TRBV6-6; d_call: .; j_call: TRBJ1-5
cdr3_nt: TGTGCCAGCACTAAAGGAGGGGCCGGGGAAACTGAAGCTTTCTTT; cdr3_aa: CASTKGGAGETEAFF; clone_size: .; v_call: TRBV6-5; d_call: .; j_call: TRBJ1-1
cdr3_nt: TGCGCCAGCAGCCAAGAGCAGCGGGATACGCAGTATTTT; cdr3_aa: CASSQEQRDTQYF; clone_size: .; v_call: TRBV4-3; d_call: .; j_call: TRBJ2-3
cdr3_nt: TGCGCCAGCAGCCGTACGACAGGGAGCAATCAGCCCCAGCATTTT; cdr3_aa: CASSRTTGSNQPQHF; clone_size: few; v_call: TRBV5-1; d_call: TRBD1; j_call: TRBJ1-5
cdr3_nt: TGTGCCAGCTCACCACAGGGGGCGACTGAAGCTTTCTTT; cdr3_aa: CASSPQGATEAFF; clone_size: .; v_call: TRBV18; d_call: TRBD1; j_call: TRBJ1-1
cdr3_nt: TGTGCCAGCAGTTTCCCCAGGGATGAGCAGTTCTTC; cdr3_aa: CASSFPRDEQFF; clone_size: .; v_call: TRBV27; d_call: .; j_call: TRBJ2-1
cdr3_nt: TGTGCCAGCAGTGTAGCCGGCAGGGCGCGCGAGCAGTACTTC; cdr3_aa: CASSVAGRAREQYF; clone_size: .; v_call: TRBV2; d_call: .; j_call: TRBJ2-7
cdr3_nt: TGTGCCAGCAGCCCTGGACAGTACAATCAGCCCCAGCATTTT; cdr3_aa: CASSPGQYNQPQHF; clone_size: .; v_call: TRBV7-8; d_call: .; j_call: TRBJ1-5
cdr3_nt: TGTGCCTGGAGCGGGGGGTTGAGCAATCAGCCCCAGCATTTT; cdr3_aa: CAWSGGLSNQPQHF; clone_size: .; v_call: TRBV30; d_call: .; j_call: TRBJ1-5
cdr3_nt: TGTGCCAGCAGCCCCGCGAGTGTGCCTGAAGCTTTCTTT; cdr3_aa: CASSPASVPEAFF; clone_size: .; v_call: TRBV7-9; d_call: .; j_call: TRBJ1-1
cdr3_nt: TGTGCCTGGAGCCGGGGTCCCTTTCTTAATTCACCCCTCCACTTT; cdr3_aa: CAWSRGPFLNSPLHF; clone_size: .; v_call: TRBV30; d_call: .; j_call: TRBJ1-6
cdr3_nt: TGTGCCAGCAGCTTTATCGCGTCGGTGAACACTGAAGCTTTCTTT; cdr3_aa: CASSFIASVNTEAFF; clone_size: .; v_call: TRBV5-6; d_call: .; j_call: TRBJ1-1
cdr3_nt: TGTGCCAGCAGGTCCGGGACAGGGGGAAACTATGGCTACACCTTC; cdr3_aa: CASRSGTGGNYGYTF; clone_size: .; v_call: TRBV6-5; d_call: TRBD1; j_call: TRBJ1-2
cdr3_nt: TGTGCCAGCAGTCGAGACCCCGGCGGGAAGAACACTGAAGCTTTCTTT; cdr3_aa: CASSRDPGGKNTEAFF; clone_size: once; v_call: TRBV6-7; d_call: .; j_call: TRBJ1-1
cdr3_nt: TGTGCCAGTCGTGGGAGCTTCACAGATACGCAGTATTTT; cdr3_aa: CASRGSFTDTQYF; clone_size: .; v_call: TRBV6-5; d_call: .; j_call: TRBJ2-3
cdr3_nt: TGTGCCAGCAGCCAGGGACAGGGACTTGGAGCTTTCTTT; cdr3_aa: CASSQGQGLGAFF; clone_size: .; v_call: TRBV3-1/TRBV3-2; d_call: TRBD1; j_call: TRBJ1-1
cdr3_nt: TGCGCCAGCCAGTCGGACAATGTTTTAGAGCAGTACTTC; cdr3_aa: CASQSDNVLEQYF; clone_size: once; v_call: TRBV4-1; d_call: .; j_call: TRBJ2-7
cdr3_nt: TGTGCCAGCAGCTCCGGGAAGGGCTATCAGCCCCAGCATTTT; cdr3_aa: CASSSGKGYQPQHF; clone_size: .; v_call: TRBV6-5; d_call: .; j_call: TRBJ1-5
cdr3_nt: TGTGCCAGTAGTATATGGGACAGGGCCCCTCGGGCTAATGAAAAACTGTTTTTT; cdr3_aa: CASSIWDRAPRANEKLFF; clone_size: once; v_call: TRBV19; d_call: TRBD1; j_call: TRBJ1-4
cdr3_nt: TGTGCCACCAGAGCGGGAGAGGCGACCGGGGAGCTGTTTTTT; cdr3_aa: CATRAGEATGELFF; clone_size: .; v_call: TRBV24-1; d_call: TRBD2; j_call: TRBJ2-2